These 20 T cell receptor beta chains originate from one sample sequenced in a study of control samples from healthy donors and cancer patients. Profiling relied on immunoSEQ multiplex PCR, and the TCRdb table lists in-frame clones only, not all of them. The table lists about 180,000 clones, 90% of them singletons. Sequences were obtained from blood. Receptors were obtained from a woman aged 50 to 65 in good health.

This rearrangement joins TRBV27 to TRBJ2-1; D is uncertain. The length of the CDR3 is 14 residues. V lost 6 bases to trimming and J lost 0 bases, with 9 bases between them. Germline lookup yields CDR1 MNHEY and CDR2 SMNVEV (reference sequence). CDR3 bases: TGTGCCAGCAGGGAAGTGAGCTCCTACAATGAGCAGTTCTTC. This codes for CASREVSSYNEQFF.

This clone is medium-sized by share. The rearrangement joins TRBV9 to TRBJ2-5; 9 bases line up with TRBD2. Germline-derived CDR1 and CDR2 are SGDLS and YYNGEE. This CDR3 contains 15 residues. J lost 2 bases, V lost 2 bases, and 4 bases had no gene match. CDR3 amino acids: CASSVRGGAQETQYF. The DNA of the CDR3 is TGTGCCAGCAGCGTCCGCGGGGGGGCGCAAGAGACCCAGTACTTC.

V and J are TRBV7-3 and TRBJ2-1; D is perhaps TRBD1 (6 bases). Deletions cut 3 bases from V and 9 bases from J, with 15 bases between. Germline lookup yields CDR1 SGHTA and CDR2 FQGTGA. The CDR3 extends over 14 amino acids. The CDR3 DNA is TGTGCCAGCAGCTTTACGGCAGGGGTTGGTGAGCAGTTCTTC. Amino acid sequence: CASSFTAGVGEQFF.

The rearrangement links TRBV5-1 to TRBJ1-4; possibly TRBD1 for D (6 bases). The CDR3 contains 15 residues. The germline V gene has CDR1 SGHRS and CDR2 YFSETQ. V was pared by 5 bases and J by 6 bases, with 17 bases between. DNA of the CDR3: TGCGCCAGCAGAAGATGGGACACTCCCTATGAAAAACTGTTTTTT. Translated: CASRRWDTPYEKLFF.

The chain couples TRBV5-6 to TRBJ2-1; no clear D gene. The CDR3 loop spans 14 amino acids. Trimming removed 0 bases at V and 0 bases at J, with 4 bases between. CDR1 is SGHDT and CDR2 is YYEEEE in the germline V gene. CDR3 amino acids: CASSLGSSYNEQFF. DNA for the CDR3: TGTGCCAGCAGCTTGGGGAGCTCCTACAATGAGCAGTTCTTC.

This clone was observed a handful of times. The V call is TRBV11-2, the J call TRBJ2-7; 7 nucleotides agree with TRBD2. Per germline, CDR1 SGHAT and CDR2 FQNNGV. Trimming cost V 3 bases and J 6 bases; bases outside gene matches: 2. CDR3 length: 12 residues. DNA of the CDR3: TGTGCCAGCAGCTTTGGCGGGAGCGAGCAGTACTTC. This encodes CASSFGGSEQYF.

This chain joins TRBV6-5 and TRBJ2-1; 13 bases line up with TRBD2. This CDR3 has 14 amino acids. The germline V gene has CDR1 MNHEY and CDR2 SVGAGI. With V trimmed by 9 bases and J by 4 bases, 3 bases remained unmatched. The CDR3 loop reads CASQLAGGYNEQFF. The CDR3 bases are TGTGCCAGTCAACTAGCGGGGGGGTACAATGAGCAGTTCTTC.

The rearrangement uses TRBV12-3 or TRBV12-4 and TRBJ2-3; no clear D. Trimming removed 6 bases from V and 1 base from J, with 8 bases in between. The CDR3 is 13 residues long. CDR3 bases: TGTGCCAGCAGCCAGACTGGCACAGATACGCAGTATTTT. Amino acids: CASSQTGTDTQYF.

This rearrangement joins TRBV27 to TRBJ2-5; a possible D gene is TRBD1 (6 bases). The CDR3 covers 14 residues. Looked up from germline, CDR1 is MNHEY and CDR2 is SMNVEV (reference sequence). The V and J ends lost 5 bases and 5 bases respectively, with 15 bases between them. The CDR3 region is CASSVKTGSETQYF. The CDR3 DNA sequence: TGTGCCAGCAGTGTAAAAACAGGGTCTGAGACCCAGTACTTC.

The rearrangement joins TRBV6-2 or TRBV6-3 to TRBJ2-1; 7 bases agree with TRBD2. Unmatched junction bases numbered 11, after V lost 2 bases and J lost 1 base. The germline V gene has CDR1 MNHEY and CDR2 SVGEGT. This CDR3 is 18 amino acids long. CDR3 protein: CASSYRLGGGPSYNEQFF. The CDR3 nucleotides are TGTGCCAGCAGTTACCGTCTTGGGGGAGGGCCTTCCTACAATGAGCAGTTCTTC.

Concerning this clone itself: Other nucleotide sequences from this sample produce the same CDR3. This chain connects TRBV5-1 to TRBJ2-7; TRBD2 might be the D (6 bases). V lost 4 bases and J lost 3, with 17 bases in between. Germline V lookup: CDR1 SGHRS, CDR2 YFSETQ. This CDR3 is built from 15 residues. This chain's CDR3 is CASSARQPGSYEQYF. CDR3 bases: TGCGCCAGCAGCGCCAGACAGCCCGGGAGCTACGAGCAGTACTTC. Full variable domain (remainder filled in from reference TRBV5-1 and TRBJ2-7): KAGVTQTPRYLIKTRGQQVTLSCSPISGHRSVSWYQQTPGQGLQFLFEYFSETQRNKGNFPGRFSGRQFSNSRSEMNVSTLELGDSALYLCASSARQPGSYEQYFGPGTRLTVT.

The chain links TRBV6-5 to TRBJ1-6, with TRBD1 as a possible D gene (5 bases). Germline CDR1 is MNHEY and CDR2 is SVGAGI. Trimming cost V 6 bases and J 6 bases, with 12 bases left between them. CDR3 length: 14 amino acids. CDR3: CASSLGTGNSPLHF. The CDR3 DNA is TGTGCCAGCAGCCTAGGGACGGGTAATTCACCCCTCCACTTT.

The chain has TRBV24-1 and TRBJ2-3; 10 bases line up with TRBD2. CDR1 and CDR2 from the germline V gene are KGHDR and SFDVKD. V trimming: 9 bases; J trimming: 0 bases; junction bases outside the gene matches: 5. The CDR3 contains 15 residues. CDR3 region: CATGVTSGSTDTQYF. For the CDR3, the DNA is TGTGCCACCGGCGTGACTAGCGGGAGCACAGATACGCAGTATTTT.

The CDR3: CASSLASASGLTYNEQFF. The CDR3 coding sequence is TGCGCCAGCAGCTTGGCCTCGGCTAGCGGGCTGACCTACAATGAGCAGTTCTTC. The chain has TRBV5-1 and TRBJ2-1, with 8 bases fitting TRBD2. This CDR3 spans 18 amino acids. V was clipped by 0 bases and J by 2 bases; unmatched bases: 10. Germline CDR1 SGHRS, CDR2 YFSETQ.

A single count supports this clone. The chain joins TRBV14 to TRBJ1-4; unclear D gene. Germline assignment: CDR1 SGHDN and CDR2 FVKESK. The V end lost 1 base, the J end lost 8 bases, and 5 bases lay between the germline ends. The CDR3 sequence is 12 residues long. The CDR3 reads CASSQVREKLFF. The CDR3 nucleotides read TGTGCCAGCAGCCAAGTCCGGGAAAAACTGTTTTTT. Full variable domain (rest looked up from reference TRBV14 and TRBJ1-4): EAGVTQFPSHSVIEKGQTVTLRCDPISGHDNLYWYRRVMGKEIKFLLHFVKESKQDESGMPNNRFLAERTGGTYSTLKVQPAELEDSGVYFCASSQVREKLFFGSGTQLSVL.

J is TRBJ2-7 and V is TRBV5-1, with 15 bases fitting TRBD2. Germline CDR1 is SGHRS and CDR2 is YFSETQ. With V trimmed by 4 bases and J by 6 bases, 8 bases remained unmatched. The CDR3 is made up of 16 amino acids. The DNA of the CDR3 is TGCGCCAGCAGCCCGAGGACTAGCGGGAGGGGAAGCGAGCAGTACTTC. It encodes CASSPRTSGRGSEQYF.

A remark on this clone: Other DNA sequences in the sample encode the same CDR3. This chain connects TRBV27 to TRBJ2-3; the D gene could be TRBD1 or TRBD2 (5 bases each). With 6 bases removed from V and 2 bases from J, the gap between germline ends came to 12 bases. Germline values: CDR1 MNHEY, CDR2 SMNVEV (reference sequence). The CDR3 covers 14 residues. CDR3 sequence: CASSLGGFTDTQYF. The CDR3 coding sequence is TGTGCCAGCAGCCTTGGGGGATTCACAGATACGCAGTATTTT.

The genes are TRBV29-1 and TRBJ1-1, with D possibly TRBD1 on 5 matching bases. This CDR3 has 13 amino acids. Trimming took off 4 bases at V and 0 bases at J, with 9 bases between the two ends. Germline V gene sequence: CDR1 SQVTM, CDR2 ANQGSEA. This chain's CDR3 is CSVVGTVNTEAFF. In DNA form, the CDR3 reads TGCAGCGTTGTAGGGACGGTGAACACTGAAGCTTTCTTT.

The gene calls are TRBV29-1 and TRBJ2-5; D may match TRBD1 or TRBD2 (5 bases each). V lost 2 bases to trimming and J lost 9 bases, with 13 bases between them. The CDR3 spans 12 residues. Germline assignment: CDR1 SQVTM and CDR2 ANQGSEA. The CDR3 sequence: CSVESRDRAQYF. As DNA, the CDR3 is TGCAGCGTTGAATCGAGGGACCGGGCCCAGTACTTC.

This clone has only a few counts. Here the CDR3 reads CASSPPTGNTIYF. The DNA of the CDR3 is TGTGCCAGCAGTCCCCCGACGGGGAACACCATATATTTT. The chain joins TRBV2 to TRBJ1-3; the D is unclear. This CDR3 is built from 13 residues. The ends were cut back, 5 bases at V and 7 bases at J, with 12 bases in the middle. CDR1 and CDR2 from the germline V gene are SNHLY and FYNNEI.